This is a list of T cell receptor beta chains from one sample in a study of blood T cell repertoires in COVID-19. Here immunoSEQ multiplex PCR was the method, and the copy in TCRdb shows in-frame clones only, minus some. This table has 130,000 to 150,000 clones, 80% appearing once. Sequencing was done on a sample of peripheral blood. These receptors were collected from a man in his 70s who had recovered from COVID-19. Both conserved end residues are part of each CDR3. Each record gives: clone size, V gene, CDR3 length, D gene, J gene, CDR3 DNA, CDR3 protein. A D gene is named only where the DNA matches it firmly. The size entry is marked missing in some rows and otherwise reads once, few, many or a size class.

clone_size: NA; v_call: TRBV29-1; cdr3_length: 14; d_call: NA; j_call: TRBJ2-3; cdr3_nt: TGCAGCGTTGAAAGGGGGACGGGAACAGATACGCAGTATTTT; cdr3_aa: CSVERGTGTDTQYF
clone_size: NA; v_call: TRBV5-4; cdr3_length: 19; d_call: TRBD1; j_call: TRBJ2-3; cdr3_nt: TGTGCCAGCAGCTCCGGCGGGACAGGGACCGGGACGTACACAGATACGCAGTATTTT; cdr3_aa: CASSSGGTGTGTYTDTQYF
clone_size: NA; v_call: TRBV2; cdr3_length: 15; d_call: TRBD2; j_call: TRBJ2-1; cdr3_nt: TGTGCCAGCAGGTCCGGGACTAGCGGGAGAGGTGAGCAGTTCTTC; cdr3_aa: CASRSGTSGRGEQFF
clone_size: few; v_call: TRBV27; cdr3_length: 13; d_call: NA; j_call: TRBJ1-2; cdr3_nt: TGTGCCAGCGCCGCAGGGGCTAACTATGGCTACACCTTC; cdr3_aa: CASAAGANYGYTF
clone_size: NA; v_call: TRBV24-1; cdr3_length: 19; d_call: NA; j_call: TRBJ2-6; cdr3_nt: TGTGCCACCAGTGACTCGACAGGAGCCTACTACTCTGGGGCCAACGTCCTGACTTTC; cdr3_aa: CATSDSTGAYYSGANVLTF
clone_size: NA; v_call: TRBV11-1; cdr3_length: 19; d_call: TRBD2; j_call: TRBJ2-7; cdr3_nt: TGTGCCAGCAGCTTAGCTGGTGAGGGACTAGCGGGAGGGCCTGACGAGCAGTACTTC; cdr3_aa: CASSLAGEGLAGGPDEQYF
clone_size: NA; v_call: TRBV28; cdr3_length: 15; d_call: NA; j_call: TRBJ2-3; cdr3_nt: TGTGCCAGCAGTTATGACACGGCTAGCACAGATACGCAGTATTTT; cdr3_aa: CASSYDTASTDTQYF
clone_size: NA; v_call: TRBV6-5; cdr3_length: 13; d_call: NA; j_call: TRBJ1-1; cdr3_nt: TGTGCCAGCATGCCAGGGAGGATCACTGAAGCTTTCTTT; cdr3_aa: CASMPGRITEAFF
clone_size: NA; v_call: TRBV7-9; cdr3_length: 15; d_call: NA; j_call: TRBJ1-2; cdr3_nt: TGTGCCAGCAGCTTACTCCAGGGGAACGGCTATGGCTACACCTTC; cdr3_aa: CASSLLQGNGYGYTF
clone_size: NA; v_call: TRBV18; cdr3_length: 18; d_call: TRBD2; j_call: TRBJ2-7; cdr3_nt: TGTGCCAGCTCACCAAAACCTCCGGGACTAGCGGGCTCCTACGAGCAGTACTTC; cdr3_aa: CASSPKPPGLAGSYEQYF
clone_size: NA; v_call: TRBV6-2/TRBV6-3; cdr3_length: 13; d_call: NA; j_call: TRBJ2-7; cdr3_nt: TGTGCCAGCAGTTACTCCCAGGCCTACGAGCAGTACTTC; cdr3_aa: CASSYSQAYEQYF
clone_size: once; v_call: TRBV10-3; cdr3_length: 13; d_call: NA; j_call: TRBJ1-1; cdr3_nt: TGTGCCATCAGTGGCCTTTACAGGGTTGAAGCTTTCTTT; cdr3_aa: CAISGLYRVEAFF
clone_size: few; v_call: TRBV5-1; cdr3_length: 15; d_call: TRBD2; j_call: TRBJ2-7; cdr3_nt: TGCGCCAGCAGCTTGGTCGCTAGCGGGAGCTACGAGCAGTACTTC; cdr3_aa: CASSLVASGSYEQYF
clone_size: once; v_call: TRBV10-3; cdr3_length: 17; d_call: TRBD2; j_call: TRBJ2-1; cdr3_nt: TGTGCCATCAGTGACCCGGGACTAGCGGGAGTCGAGGATGAGCAGTTCTTC; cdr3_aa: CAISDPGLAGVEDEQFF
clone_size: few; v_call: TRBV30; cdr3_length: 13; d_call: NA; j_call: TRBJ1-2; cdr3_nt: TGTGCCTGGAGAATTTTACAGGGTCGGGGCTACACCTTC; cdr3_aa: CAWRILQGRGYTF
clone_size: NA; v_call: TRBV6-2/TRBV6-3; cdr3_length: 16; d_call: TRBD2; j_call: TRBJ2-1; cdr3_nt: TGTGCCAGCAGTCCCCGGACACTTACTCGCGGGAGGTCCCAGTTCTTC; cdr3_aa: CASSPRTLTRGRSQFF
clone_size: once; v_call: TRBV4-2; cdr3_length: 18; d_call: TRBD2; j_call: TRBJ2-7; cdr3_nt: TGTGCCAGCAGCCAAGATCGGACTAGCGGGACCGGGGGATGGGAGCAGTACTTC; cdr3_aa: CASSQDRTSGTGGWEQYF
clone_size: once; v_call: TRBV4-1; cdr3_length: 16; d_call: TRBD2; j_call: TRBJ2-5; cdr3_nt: TGCGCCAGCAGCCGCGATCCTAGCGGGAGGGGAAAGACCCAGTACTTC; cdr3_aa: CASSRDPSGRGKTQYF
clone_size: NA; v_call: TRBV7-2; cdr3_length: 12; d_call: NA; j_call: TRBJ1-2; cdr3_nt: TGTGCCAGCAGCTTTCAGGGGTATGGCTACACCTTC; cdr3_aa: CASSFQGYGYTF
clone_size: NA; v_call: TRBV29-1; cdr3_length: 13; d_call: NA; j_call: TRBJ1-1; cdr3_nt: TGCAGCGTCTCAGGGAGGTTGAACACTGAAGCTTTCTTT; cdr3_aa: CSVSGRLNTEAFF